This TCR beta chain comes out of a study of PD-1 blockade in classical Hodgkin lymphoma. Study context: Patients were administered nivolumab (3 mg/kg intravenously) every 2 weeks.

This sample's time point: cycle 4 day 1 (C4D1), after six to seven weeks of nivolumab. Each of the patients experienced relapse following autologous stem cell transplantation, and their brentuximab vedotin exposure differed. Produced via immunoSEQ multiplex PCR; TCRdb's table is partial and in-frame only. Among approximately 84,000 clones listed, about 83% were seen once. CDR1 is KGHSH, CDR2 LQKENI, per germline. V gave up 4 bases and J gave up 1 base, with 5 bases separating them. The CDR3 runs to 13 residues. The TCR was taken from a human donor with classical Hodgkin lymphoma. Sequences were derived from peripheral blood mononuclear cells (PBMCs), sampled before the fourth cycle of nivolumab. The V gene is TRBV18, the J gene TRBJ1-5; no firm D call. CDR3 sequence: CASSLGSNQPQHF. The CDR3 DNA is TGTGCCAGCTCACTGGGCAGCAATCAGCCCCAGCATTTT.